This TCR beta chain is from a study of radiation and T cells in renal cell carcinoma (dated by TCRdb to 2018 to 2020). Describing the broader study: Samples came from a clinical trial, in which primary renal cell carcinomas received 15 Gy stereotactic body radiation therapy followed by nephrectomy 4 weeks later. In total, 53 samples underwent TCR beta sequencing: approximately 25 tumors plus 27 peripheral blood samples. A total of 3.5 million to 4.5 million unique CDR3 nucleotide sequences, encoding some 2,700,000 unique CDR3 amino acid sequences, were found across all 50 or so samples. Beyond this particular receptor, the publication reports: Because pretreatment tumor biopsies were not available, the baseline intratumoral presence of clonotypes could not be determined. In blood, the top tumor clonotypes increased from baseline to 2 weeks after radiation and then shrank by 4 weeks, which suggests a temporary expansion of tumor-resident clones. Because the trial had a single-armed design, the trial could not examine how radiation dose or scheduling affected the TCR repertoire. Dynamics of the blood repertoire were not tracked past 4 weeks after treatment.

V is reduced by 2 bases and J by 7 bases, leaving a spacing of 8 bases between them. Counted from cysteine to phenylalanine, this CDR3 has 12 amino acids. The sequence is cut down to CDR3 DNA, 36 bases in frame from base 1. In the germline V gene, CDR1 corresponds to SGHTA and CDR2 to FQGNSA. What this sample's time point label stands for: blood 2 weeks post-SBRT. This sample's treatment or condition label indicates: 15 Gy SBRT to primary tumor, nephrectomy 4 weeks later. Serial peripheral blood from radiation-treated patients was sampled at baseline, 2 weeks and 4 weeks after SBRT to track tumor-enriched clonotypes. Every patient had renal cell carcinoma of clear cell pathology. Genomic DNA for TCR sequencing was prepared using the QIAamp DNA Blood Mini Kit (Qiagen). The analyses included only samples that passed all quality control checks. Following the manufacturer's recommendations, the immunoSEQ kit was used to generate TCR beta libraries from genomic DNA. Library preparation used a first multiplex PCR with proprietary primers, then a second PCR adding unique barcodes, with bead cleanups after each round. A positive control reaction and a negative control reaction, both provided in the kit, were run with every batch of samples. The final libraries underwent checking on an Agilent 4200 TapeStation D1000 ScreenTape, volumetric pooling, and quantification by qPCR. Sequencing ran on an Illumina NextSeq500 with a MidOutput 150-cycle cartridge, using 156 Read1 and 15 Index1 cycles with kit custom primers. The pooled library was loaded at approximately 1 pM, and roughly 20% PhiX control was spiked in. Per the original workflow: Vendor-processed data were analyzed in R, with a clonotype defined as all T cells sharing the same CDR3 nucleotide sequence. In the clone abundance analyses, frequencies in each sample were normalized to that sample's 10,000 most abundant clones. Public T cell clones, averaging fewer than five per sample, were removed before analysis. An abundance difference of at least 32-fold between compartments was the criterion for calling clonotypes tumor-enriched or baseline blood-enriched. Clonotypes expanded or contracted between blood time points were identified with a beta-binomial differential abundance model. Tumor-blood repertoire similarity was measured with the Baroni-Urbani and Buser coefficient, and groups were compared using two-tailed Wilcoxon tests in R. TCRdb stores this immuneACCESS table with in-frame sequences only. Part of the clones is absent; in the studies checked, under half of the shortfall reflects unresolved V genes, and no reason is known for the rest. V and J calls and clone size come straight from that table; D and trimming were deduced from the DNA. The sample table shows 120,000 or so clones, and approximately 90% are seen once. The biggest ten clones account for 5.8% of the sample.

As for this clone: The antigen this receptor binds is unknown. No base quality information exists; no much larger clone differs at one position.

The rearranged chain carries TRBV7-2 and TRBJ1-2; the D gene is unclear. The source of this sequence is a woman in her sixties or seventies with renal cell carcinoma. Sample: blood, taken from a patient whose treatment included radiotherapy and nephrectomy. Here is the DNA: TGTGCCAGCAGCTTAACGGCAGGTGGCTACACCTTC. This translates into CASSLTAGGYTF.